Sequencing of this T cell receptor (beta chain) was carried out in a study of blood T cell repertoires in COVID-19 (dated by TCRdb to 2020 to 2021). Regarding the complete study: Collaborator samples came from the United States, Italy and Spain and covered acute and convalescent phases of COVID-19. Deeply sampled blood TCRbeta repertoires from subjects exposed to, actively infected with, or recovered from COVID-19 were included in the dataset. Samples came from the ongoing ImmuneRACE study (first 160 participants) plus 1,254 subjects from 6 global collaborators. The material from the prospective study consisted of cDNA or gDNA derived from T cells, B-cell-depleted T cells, or PBMCs. The sample metadata nearly always contained a de-identified subject ID, COVID-19 status, age in years and sex. Where available, HLA class I and class II types were taken from metadata supplied by the sample provider and were not determined by assay-based typing. A freely available public database, intended as a resource for researchers studying the immune response to SARS-CoV-2, is where the repertoires were released.

TCRbeta CDR3 regions were amplified from genomic DNA using the immunoSEQ Assay, a bias-controlled multiplex PCR. As for the authors' bioinformatics: The number of nucleated cells in each sample was estimated by amplification of reference gene primers within the assay. Sequence reads were collapsed and filtered to measure the absolute abundance of every unique TCRbeta CDR3 rearrangement. For each sample, productive Simpson clonality was calculated as the square root of Simpson's diversity index across productive rearrangements. In TCRdb, the immuneACCESS table is reduced to in-frame sequences with V and J assigned. These tables do not hold every clone; where another copy was compared, an unresolved V gene accounts for under half, and the others remain unexplained. The DNA gave D and trimming, while V, J and clone size come from that table. This sample holds approximately 210,000 clones; approximately 80% were observed only once. The top ten constitute around 4.5% of the sample.

In the prospective study, participants were about 18 to 90 years old, resided in 25 or so geographic areas of the United States, and were enrolled through a virtual design. Cohort assignment in the prospective study relied on participant-reported clinical history from a screening survey and a study questionnaire. Mobile phlebotomists in the prospective study collected whole blood, serum and a nasopharyngeal or oropharyngeal swab from every participant. Over a 2-month period, participants in the prospective study had the option of providing additional blood draws and questionnaires. Before DNA extraction, blood samples from the prospective study were shipped at room temperature or frozen. The germline V and J ends show losses of 5 bases and 10 bases respectively, and no gene match explains 12 bases of the junction. The CDR3 starts with the cysteine, ends with the phenylalanine, and has 15 residues. The retained sequence is limited to the CDR3, 45 bases, with the frame set at the first base. The CDR1 and CDR2 encoded by the germline V gene (reference sequence) are MNHEY and SMNVEV.

Findings and caveats that apply to the study as a whole: The amount of clinical and demographic metadata varied by source and participant and was provided uncurated.

The table lists this clone with a count of one. Its recognized antigen is unknown. The input lacks base qualities; no much larger clone sits a single base away. This TCR came from a man younger than 40 with acute COVID-19. The specimen sequenced was PBMCs or T cells enriched from blood (not recorded which). This receptor chain uses TRBV27 and TRBJ1-3; 9 bases in between match TRBD1. The CDR3 loop reads CASSAGTGRTETIYF. The DNA sequence reads TGTGCCAGCAGTGCCGGGACAGGGCGTACGGAAACCATATATTTT.